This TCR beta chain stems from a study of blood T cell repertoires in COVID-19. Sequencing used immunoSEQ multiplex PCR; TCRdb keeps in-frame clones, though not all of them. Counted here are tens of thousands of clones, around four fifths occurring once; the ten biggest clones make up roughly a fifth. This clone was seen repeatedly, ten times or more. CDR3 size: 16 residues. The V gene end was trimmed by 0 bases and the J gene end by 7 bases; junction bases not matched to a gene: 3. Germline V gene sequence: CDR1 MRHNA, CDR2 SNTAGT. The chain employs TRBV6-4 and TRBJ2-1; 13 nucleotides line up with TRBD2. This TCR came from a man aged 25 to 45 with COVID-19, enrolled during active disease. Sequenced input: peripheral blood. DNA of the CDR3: TGTGCCAGCAGTGACTCCGGGACTAGCGGGGTGAATGAGCAGTTCTTC. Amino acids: CASSDSGTSGVNEQFF.